This T cell receptor (beta chain) stems from a study of T cell changes during pregnancy in multiple sclerosis. Sequencing used immunoSEQ multiplex PCR; TCRdb keeps in-frame clones, though not all of them. The table has about 110,000 clones, 85% to 95% seen once. The germline V and J ends were trimmed by 5 bases and 2 bases, with 13 bases remaining between them. This CDR3 is 14 amino acids long. The germline V gene encodes CDR1 SGHTA and CDR2 FQGNSA. The TCR originated in a female donor with multiple sclerosis, enrolled in a pregnancy study. The chain links TRBV7-2 to TRBJ2-7, with D unclear. The source was peripheral blood, collected after pregnancy. The CDR3, as DNA: TGTGCCAGCAGCCCGAGAGGCCGAACCTACGAGCAGTACTTC. It is translated as CASSPRGRTYEQYF.